The T cell receptor beta chain described here comes from a study of sequential checkpoint blockade in melanoma. Study-level results: Mutational load did not correlate with tumor T-cell fraction or clonality. About 30 times likelier clinical benefit followed increased tumor T-cell fraction and clonality.

Produced via immunoSEQ multiplex PCR; TCRdb's table is partial and in-frame only. The data show 40,000 or so clones, with roughly 32% seen just once and approximately 1.5% held by the top ten. V lost 3 bases to trimming and J lost 2 bases, with 1 base between them. The CDR3 has 11 amino acids. CDR1 LNHDA and CDR2 SQIVND come from the germline V gene (reference sequence). Of note for this clone: Its antigen is unknown.

Treatment denoted: randomized to nivolumab then ipilimumab (arm A) or the reverse (arm B). Patients had received no earlier DNA-damaging chemotherapy. Sample: tumor tissue (inferred from file names), taken from a patient given nivolumab and ipilimumab in sequence. The TCR originated in a human donor with melanoma. The gene calls are TRBV19 and TRBJ2-5; no reliable D call. The CDR3 coding sequence is TGTGCCAGTAGTATGCAAGAGACCCAGTACTTC. Amino acids: CASSMQETQYF.